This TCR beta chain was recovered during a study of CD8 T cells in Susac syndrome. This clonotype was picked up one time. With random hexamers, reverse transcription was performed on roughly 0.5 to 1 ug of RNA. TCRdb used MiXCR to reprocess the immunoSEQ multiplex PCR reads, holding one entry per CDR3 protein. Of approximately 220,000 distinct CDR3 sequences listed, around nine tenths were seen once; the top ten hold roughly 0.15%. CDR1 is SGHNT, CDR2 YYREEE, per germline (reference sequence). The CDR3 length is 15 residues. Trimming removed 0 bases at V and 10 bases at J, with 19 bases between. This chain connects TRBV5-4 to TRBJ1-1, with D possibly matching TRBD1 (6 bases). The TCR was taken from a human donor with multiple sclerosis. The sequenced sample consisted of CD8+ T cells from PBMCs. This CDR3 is CASSLDTRGAMRAFF. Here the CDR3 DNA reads TGTGCCAGCAGCTTGGACACGCGGGGGGCGATGAGAGCTTTCTTT.